This T cell receptor beta chain stems from a study of siplizumab effects on memory and regulatory T cells. In its sample, this clone was seen once. The antigen is unknown. Study results and limitations: A significant reduction in alloreactive sequences traceable to unstimulated CD4+ memory cells was produced by siplizumab.

Profiling relied on immunoSEQ multiplex PCR, and the TCRdb table lists in-frame clones only, not all of them. The profile covers some 100,000 clones, with roughly 91% appearing a single time and 12% taken by the ten largest. CDR3 length: 14 amino acids. Trimming cost V 6 bases and J 7 bases; bases outside gene matches: 9. Per germline, CDR1 MDHEN and CDR2 SYDVKM. This TCR was recovered from a human donor in good health. Source material: non-Treg CD4+ T cells sorted from blood. The gene calls are TRBV28 and TRBJ2-1; TRBD1 matches at 7 bases. CDR3 bases: TGTGCCAGCAGCATCACACAGGGGCCTAATGAGCAGTTCTTC. Protein: CASSITQGPNEQFF.